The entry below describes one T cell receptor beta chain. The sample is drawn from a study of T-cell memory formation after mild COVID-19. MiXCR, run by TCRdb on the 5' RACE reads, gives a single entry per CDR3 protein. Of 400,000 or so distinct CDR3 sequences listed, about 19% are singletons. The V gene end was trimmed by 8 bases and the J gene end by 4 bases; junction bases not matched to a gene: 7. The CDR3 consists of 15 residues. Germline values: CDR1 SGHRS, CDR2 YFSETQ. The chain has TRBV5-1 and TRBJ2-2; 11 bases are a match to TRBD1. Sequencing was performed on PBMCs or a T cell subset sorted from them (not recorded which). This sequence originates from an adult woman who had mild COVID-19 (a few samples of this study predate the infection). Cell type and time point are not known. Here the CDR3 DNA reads TGCGCCAGTCACCCTGGGACAGGGGGCACCGGGGAGCTGTTTTTT. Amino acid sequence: CASHPGTGGTGELFF.